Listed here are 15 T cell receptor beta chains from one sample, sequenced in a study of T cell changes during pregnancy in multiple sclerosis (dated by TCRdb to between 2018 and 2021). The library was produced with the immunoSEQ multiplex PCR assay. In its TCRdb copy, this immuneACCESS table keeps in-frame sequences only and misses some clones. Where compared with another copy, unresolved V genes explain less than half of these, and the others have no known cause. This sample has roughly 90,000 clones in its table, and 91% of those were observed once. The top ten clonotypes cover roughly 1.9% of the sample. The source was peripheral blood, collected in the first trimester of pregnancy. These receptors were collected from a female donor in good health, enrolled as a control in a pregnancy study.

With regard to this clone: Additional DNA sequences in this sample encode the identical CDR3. The DNA of the CDR3 is TGTGCCAGCAGCCCAGGGCTCAACACCGGGGAGCTGTTTTTT. It yields the protein CASSPGLNTGELFF. The chain uses TRBV7-9 and TRBJ2-2, with D perhaps TRBD1 (5 bases). In germline, CDR1 is SEHNR, CDR2 FQNEAQ (reference sequence). The CDR3 runs to 14 residues. Between the trimmed V and J ends, which lost 5 bases and 2 bases, there was a span of 9 bases.

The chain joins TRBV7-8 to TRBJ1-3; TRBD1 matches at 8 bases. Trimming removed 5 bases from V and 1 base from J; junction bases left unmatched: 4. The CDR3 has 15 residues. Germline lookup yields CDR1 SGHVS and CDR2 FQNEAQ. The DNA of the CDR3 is TGTGCCAGCAGCCCTACAGGGGGATCTGGAAACACCATATATTTT. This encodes CASSPTGGSGNTIYF. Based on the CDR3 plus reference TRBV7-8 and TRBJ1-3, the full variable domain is GAGVSQSPRYKVAKRGQDVALRCDPISGHVSLFWYQQALGQGPEFLTYFQNEAQLDKSGLPSDRFFAERPEGSVSTLKIQRTQQEDSAVYLCASSPTGGSGNTIYFGEGSWLTVV.

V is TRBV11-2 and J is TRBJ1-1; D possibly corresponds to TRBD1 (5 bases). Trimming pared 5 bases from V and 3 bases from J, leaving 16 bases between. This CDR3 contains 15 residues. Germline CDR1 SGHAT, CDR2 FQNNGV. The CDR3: CASSAVPRAYTEAFF. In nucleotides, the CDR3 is TGTGCCAGCAGCGCAGTCCCCAGGGCTTACACTGAAGCTTTCTTT.

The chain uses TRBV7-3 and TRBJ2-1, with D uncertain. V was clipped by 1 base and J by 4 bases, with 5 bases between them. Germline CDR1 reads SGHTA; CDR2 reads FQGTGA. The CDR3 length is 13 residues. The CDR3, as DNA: TGTGCCAGCAGCTTAAGTAGTTACAATGAGCAGTTCTTC. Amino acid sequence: CASSLSSYNEQFF.

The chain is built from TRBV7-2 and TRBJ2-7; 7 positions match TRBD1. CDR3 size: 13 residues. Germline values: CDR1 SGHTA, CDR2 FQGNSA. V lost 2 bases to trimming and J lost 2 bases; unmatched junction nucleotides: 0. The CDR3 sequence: CASSLRGPYEQYF. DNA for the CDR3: TGTGCCAGCAGCTTAAGGGGGCCCTACGAGCAGTACTTC.

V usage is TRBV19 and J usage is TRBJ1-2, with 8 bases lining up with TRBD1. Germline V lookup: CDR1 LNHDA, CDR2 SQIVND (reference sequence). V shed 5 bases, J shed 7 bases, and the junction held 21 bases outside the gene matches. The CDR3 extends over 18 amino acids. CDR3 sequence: CASSSRRDRRAGGSGYTF. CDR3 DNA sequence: TGTGCCAGTAGTTCTCGCCGGGACAGGAGGGCAGGAGGTAGTGGCTACACCTTC.

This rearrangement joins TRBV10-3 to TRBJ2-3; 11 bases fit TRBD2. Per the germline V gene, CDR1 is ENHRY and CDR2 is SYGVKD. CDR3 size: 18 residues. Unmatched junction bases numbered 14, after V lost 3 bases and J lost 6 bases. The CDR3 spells CAISESPSGGLARDTQYF. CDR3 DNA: TGTGCCATCAGTGAATCCCCTAGCGGGGGGCTCGCGCGCGATACGCAGTATTTT.

The CDR3: CASSPTGPRTDTQYF. In DNA form, the CDR3 reads TGTGCCAGCAGCCCGACAGGGCCCCGCACAGATACGCAGTATTTT. This sequence joins TRBV7-2 and TRBJ2-3; 7 nucleotides match TRBD1. The junction had 6 bases not matched to a gene; V was cut back by 5 bases and J by 1 base. Germline loops: CDR1 SGHTA, CDR2 FQGNSA. The CDR3 runs 15 residues.

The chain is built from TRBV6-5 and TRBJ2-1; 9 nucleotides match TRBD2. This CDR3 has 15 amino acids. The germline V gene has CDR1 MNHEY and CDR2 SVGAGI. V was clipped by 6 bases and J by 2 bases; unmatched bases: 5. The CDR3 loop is CASRPGLAAYNEQFF. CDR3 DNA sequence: TGTGCCAGCAGGCCGGGACTAGCAGCCTACAATGAGCAGTTCTTC.

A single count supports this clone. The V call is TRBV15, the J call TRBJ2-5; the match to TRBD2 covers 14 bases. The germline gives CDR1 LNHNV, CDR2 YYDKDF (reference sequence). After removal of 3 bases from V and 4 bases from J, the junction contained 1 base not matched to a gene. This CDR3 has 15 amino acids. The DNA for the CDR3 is TGTGCCACCAGCAGGGGACTAGCGGGGGTAGAGACCCAGTACTTC. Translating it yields CATSRGLAGVETQYF.

CDR3 sequence: CASSQGPGHDTSPLHF. In nucleotides, the CDR3 is TGCGCCAGCAGCCAAGGCCCGGGACATGATACTTCACCCCTCCACTTT. The rearrangement joins TRBV4-3 to TRBJ1-6, with D possibly being TRBD1 (6 bases). V dropped 1 base and J dropped 9 bases, with 16 bases sitting between them. Germline CDR1 and CDR2: LGHNA and YSLEER. CDR3 length equals 16 residues.

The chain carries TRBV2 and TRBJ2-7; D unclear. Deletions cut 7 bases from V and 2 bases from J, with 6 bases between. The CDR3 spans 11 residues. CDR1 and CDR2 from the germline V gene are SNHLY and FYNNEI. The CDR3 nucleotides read TGTGCCAGCACCTCAGCCTACGAGCAGTACTTC. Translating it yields CASTSAYEQYF.

The CDR3 spells CASSQGQGANEQFF. The CDR3 nucleotides read TGTGCCAGCAGCCAAGGACAGGGGGCGAATGAGCAGTTCTTC. This chain joins TRBV4-2 and TRBJ2-1; TRBD1 agrees at 10 bases. CDR3 size: 14 residues. V lost 1 base, J lost 7 bases, and 1 base stayed unmatched. Germline V gene lookup returns CDR1 LGHNA and CDR2 YNFKEQ.

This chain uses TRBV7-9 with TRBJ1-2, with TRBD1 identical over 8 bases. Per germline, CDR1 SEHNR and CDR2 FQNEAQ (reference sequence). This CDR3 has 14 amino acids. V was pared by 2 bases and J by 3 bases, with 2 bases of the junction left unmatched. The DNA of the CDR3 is TGTGCCAGCAGCTTAACAGGGGGGTACTATGGCTACACCTTC. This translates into CASSLTGGYYGYTF.

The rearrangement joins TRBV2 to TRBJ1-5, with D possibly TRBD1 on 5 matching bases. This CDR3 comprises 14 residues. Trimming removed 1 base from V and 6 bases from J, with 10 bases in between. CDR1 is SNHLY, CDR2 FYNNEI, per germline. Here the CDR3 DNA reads TGTGCCAGCAGTGAAGAGGGGAGGGTTCAGCCCCAGCATTTT. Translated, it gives CASSEEGRVQPQHF.